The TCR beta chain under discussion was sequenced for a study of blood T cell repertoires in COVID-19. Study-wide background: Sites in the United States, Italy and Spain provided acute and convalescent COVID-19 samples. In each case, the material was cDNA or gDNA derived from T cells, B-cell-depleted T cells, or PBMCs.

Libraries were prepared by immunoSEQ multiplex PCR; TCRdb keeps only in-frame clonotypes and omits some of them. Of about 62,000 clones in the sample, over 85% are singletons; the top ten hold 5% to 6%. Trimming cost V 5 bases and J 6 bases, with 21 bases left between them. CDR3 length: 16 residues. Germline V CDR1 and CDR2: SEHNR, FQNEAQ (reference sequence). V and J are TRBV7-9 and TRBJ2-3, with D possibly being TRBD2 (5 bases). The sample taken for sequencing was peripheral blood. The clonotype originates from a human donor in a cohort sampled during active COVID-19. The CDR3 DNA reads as TGTGCCAGCAGCCCACCTTTGAGGGCCCGATCCGATACGCAGTATTTT. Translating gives CASSPPLRARSDTQYF. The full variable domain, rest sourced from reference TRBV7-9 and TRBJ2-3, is DTGVSQNPRHKITKRGQNVTFRCDPISEHNRLYWYRQTLGQGPEFLTYFQNEAQLEKSRLLSDRFSAERPKGSFSTLEIQRTEQGDSAMYLCASSPPLRARSDTQYFGPGTRLTVL.